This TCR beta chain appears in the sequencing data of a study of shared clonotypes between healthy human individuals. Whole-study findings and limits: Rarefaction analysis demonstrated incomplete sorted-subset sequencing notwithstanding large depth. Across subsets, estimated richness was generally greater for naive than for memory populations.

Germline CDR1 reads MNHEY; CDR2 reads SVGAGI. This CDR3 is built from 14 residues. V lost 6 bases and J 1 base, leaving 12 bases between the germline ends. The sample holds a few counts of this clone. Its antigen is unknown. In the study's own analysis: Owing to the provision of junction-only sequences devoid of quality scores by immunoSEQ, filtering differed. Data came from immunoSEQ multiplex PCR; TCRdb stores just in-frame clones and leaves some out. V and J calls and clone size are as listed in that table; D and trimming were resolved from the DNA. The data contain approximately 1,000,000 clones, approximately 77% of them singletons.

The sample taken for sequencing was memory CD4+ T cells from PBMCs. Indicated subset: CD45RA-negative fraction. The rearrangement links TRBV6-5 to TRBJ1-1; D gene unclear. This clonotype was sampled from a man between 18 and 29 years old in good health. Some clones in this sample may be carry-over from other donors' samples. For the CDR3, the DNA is TGTGCCAGCAGCATATCACGGGGGAACACTGAAGCTTTCTTT. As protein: CASSISRGNTEAFF.